Below are 24 T cell receptor beta chains sequenced from a single sample in a study of T cells in Graves' hyperthyroidism and ophthalmopathy. RNA transcripts gave rise to amplified TCR beta CDR3 regions. Carried out on the TCR CDR3, a first-round RT-PCR used the HTBI primer set. One entry per CDR3 protein, called by TCRdb with MiXCR from the multiplex PCR reads. The data show around 350,000 distinct CDR3 sequences, over 15% seen once. The specimen sequenced was blood. The receptors shown here come from a woman aged 18-29 years with Graves' hyperthyroidism.

Many counts were recorded for this clonotype. The J gene is TRBJ1-2, the V gene TRBV7-9; D is uncertain. The germline V gene encodes CDR1 SEHNR and CDR2 FQNEAQ (reference sequence). Trimming shortened V by 5 bases and J by 5 bases, and 12 bases separated the two germline ends. The CDR3 sequence is 13 residues long. The CDR3 spells CASSPRVVYGYTF. CDR3 DNA sequence: TGTGCCAGCAGCCCCCGCGTGGTTTATGGCTACACCTTC. Full variable domain (remainder filled in from reference TRBV7-9 and TRBJ1-2): DTGVSQNPRHKITKRGQNVTFRCDPISEHNRLYWYRQTLGQGPEFLTYFQNEAQLEKSRLLSDRFSAERPKGSFSTLEIQRTEQGDSAMYLCASSPRVVYGYTFGSGTRLTVV.

This clonotype was detected ten times or more. The chain recombines TRBV20-1 with TRBJ2-7; 7 bases fit TRBD1. V dropped 6 bases and J dropped 4; count of bases not matched to a gene: 12. The CDR3 totals 14 residues. Per germline, CDR1 DFQATT and CDR2 SNEGSKA (reference sequence). Here the CDR3 DNA reads TGCAGTGCCCTCGGGACAGTTGGGAGATACGAGCAGTACTTC. This gives the protein CSALGTVGRYEQYF.

This clonotype was detected ten times or more. The chain employs TRBV6-5 and TRBJ1-1, with D possibly being TRBD1 (6 bases). V shed 2 bases and J shed 0 bases, with 10 bases lying between them. Looked up from germline, CDR1 is MNHEY and CDR2 is SVGAGI. The CDR3 covers 15 residues. Written as DNA, the CDR3 is TGTGCCAGCAGTTACACTCGACAGGTGAACACTGAAGCTTTCTTT. The encoded protein is CASSYTRQVNTEAFF.

About this clonotype itself: A much larger clone differs by one base, so this may be a read error. The conserved final phenylalanine or tryptophan is absent from the CDR3, which likely points to a read error. This chain connects TRBV6-2 or TRBV6-3 to TRBJ2-2; 10 nucleotides align to TRBD1. Germline CDR1 MNHEY, CDR2 SVGEGT. The CDR3 is made up of 15 amino acids. V was clipped by 6 bases and J by 1 base; unmatched bases: 2. CDR3: CASRRTGGNTGELFL. CDR3 nucleotides: TGTGCCAGCAGACGGACAGGGGGGAACACCGGGGAGCTGTTTCTT.

The rearrangement uses TRBV6-1 and TRBJ1-5; D is unresolved. Trimming removed 6 bases at V and 5 bases at J, with 11 bases between. CDR1 MNHNS and CDR2 SASEGT come from the germline V gene. The CDR3 length is 13 residues. CDR3 loop: CASSPGFDQPQHF. The DNA of the CDR3 is TGTGCCAGCAGCCCGGGATTCGATCAGCCCCAGCATTTT.

There are a few counts of this clonotype. J is TRBJ1-2 and V is TRBV11-1; 7 bases map to TRBD1. The CDR3 covers 13 residues. Germline values: CDR1 SGHAT, CDR2 FQDESV (reference sequence). Trimming at V came to 5 bases and at J to 5 bases, leaving 5 bases not matched to a gene. As DNA, the CDR3 is TGTGCCAGCAGCGAACAGGGGTGGTATGGCTACACCTTC. Protein: CASSEQGWYGYTF.

The chain links TRBV6-5 to TRBJ2-6; D is uncertain. Germline V gives CDR1 MNHEY, CDR2 SVGAGI. The CDR3 is 16 amino acids. V was clipped by 0 bases and J by 2 bases, with 8 bases between them. CDR3 loop: CASSYSTGTGANVLTF. The CDR3 DNA reads as TGTGCCAGCAGTTACTCGACGGGTACTGGGGCCAACGTCCTGACTTTC.

This clonotype came up many times. CDR3 sequence (DNA): TGTGCCTGGAGTCCATTACTGGGCACTGAAGCTTTCTTT. This translates into CAWSPLLGTEAFF. The chain uses TRBV30 and TRBJ1-1; D not certain. This CDR3 region has 13 residues. Germline values: CDR1 GTSNPN, CDR2 SVGIG (reference sequence). V lost 2 bases to trimming and J lost 4 bases, with 11 bases between them.

At least ten counts were recorded for this clonotype. This chain uses TRBV5-1 with TRBJ1-6; no definite D call. V lost 7 bases, J lost 9 bases, and 11 bases lay in between. CDR1 and CDR2 from the germline V gene are SGHRS and YFSETQ. The CDR3 is made up of 12 amino acids. Here the CDR3 DNA reads TGCGCCAGCCGCCTCGGTACTTCACCCCTCCACTTT. It encodes CASRLGTSPLHF.

This clonotype was seen at least ten times. The CDR3 region is CASSYSSPGYSPLHF. CDR3 bases: TGTGCCAGCAGTTACTCGAGCCCAGGGTATTCACCCCTCCACTTT. The V gene is TRBV6-5, the J gene TRBJ1-6; D perhaps matches TRBD1 (5 bases). V lost 0 bases and J 8 bases, leaving 11 bases between the germline ends. The V gene's germline CDR1 is MNHEY and CDR2 SVGAGI. CDR3 length: 15 amino acids.

The table lists this clonotype with a few counts. The rearrangement joins TRBV18 to TRBJ2-7; tentatively, D is TRBD1 or TRBD2 (5 bases each). CDR3 length equals 13 residues. Germline assignment: CDR1 KGHSH and CDR2 LQKENI. V was shortened by 6 bases and J by 5 bases, with 14 bases between the two germline ends. CDR3 bases: TGTGCCAGCTCCGGGACCCCCGCCGACGAGCAGTACTTC. As protein: CASSGTPADEQYF.

This clonotype was seen many times. The J gene is TRBJ1-5, the V gene TRBV9; D not resolved. The CDR3 covers 13 residues. The germline gives CDR1 SGDLS, CDR2 YYNGEE. V was trimmed by 0 bases and J by 5 bases, leaving 6 bases between them. CDR3 in amino acids: CASSVDPDQPQHF. The CDR3 nucleotides read TGTGCCAGCAGCGTAGATCCCGATCAGCCCCAGCATTTT.

This clonotype was detected many times. The chain links TRBV20-1 to TRBJ2-7, with 8 positions matching TRBD1. Trimming took 2 bases from V and 6 from J; bases not matched to a gene: 6. There are 13 residues in the CDR3. The germline V gene encodes CDR1 DFQATT and CDR2 SNEGSKA (reference sequence). Here the CDR3 reads CSARTGTGGEQYF. CDR3 sequence (DNA): TGCAGTGCTAGAACCGGGACAGGAGGCGAGCAGTACTTC.

This clonotype has a count of ten or more. The gene calls are TRBV10-3 and TRBJ1-2; no firm D call. The CDR3 runs 12 residues. Germline values: CDR1 ENHRY, CDR2 SYGVKD. The V and J ends lost 4 bases and 8 bases respectively, with 11 bases between them. The CDR3 sequence: CAISGSPLGYTF. CDR3 sequence (DNA): TGTGCCATCAGTGGGTCACCATTGGGCTACACCTTC.

In its sample, this clonotype was seen many times. The chain carries TRBV6-5 and TRBJ1-1; no definite D call. The V and J ends lost 2 bases and 11 bases respectively, with 9 bases between them. CDR1 MNHEY and CDR2 SVGAGI come from the germline V gene. The CDR3 extends over 11 amino acids. In nucleotides, the CDR3 is TGTGCCAGCAGTTACAGAAAAAAGGCTTTCTTT. Translating it yields CASSYRKKAFF.

In its sample, this clonotype was seen many times. The gene calls are TRBV6-5 and TRBJ1-5; maybe TRBD1 (6 bases). Looked up from germline, CDR1 is MNHEY and CDR2 is SVGAGI. This CDR3 is 14 amino acids long. Between the trimmed V and J ends, which lost 7 bases and 4 bases, there was a span of 14 bases. This CDR3 is CASTRGGLNQPQHF. The CDR3 DNA follows: TGTGCCAGCACCCGAGGGGGGTTGAATCAGCCCCAGCATTTT.

This clonotype was detected only a few times. The chain combines TRBV11-2 with TRBJ2-7; D might be TRBD1 or TRBD2, each matching 6 bases. CDR1 and CDR2 (germline): SGHAT, FQNNGV. The ends were cut back, 1 base at V and 2 bases at J, with 12 bases in the middle. The CDR3 runs to 15 residues. The CDR3 protein is CASSLVPGATYEQYF. The CDR3, as DNA: TGTGCCAGCAGCTTAGTGCCGGGGGCAACCTACGAGCAGTACTTC.

This clonotype has a count of ten or more. The chain links TRBV7-6 to TRBJ1-5, with unresolved D. CDR3 length equals 13 residues. V lost 5 bases and J 0 bases, leaving 5 bases between the germline ends. Germline V gene lookup returns CDR1 SGHVS and CDR2 FNYEAQ. The CDR3 region has the DNA TGTGCCAGCAGCCCCGATAGCAATCAGCCCCAGCATTTT. Translated, it gives CASSPDSNQPQHF.

There are many counts of this clonotype. The rearrangement joins TRBV6-5 to TRBJ2-7, with 7 nucleotides matching TRBD1. CDR1 and CDR2 from the germline V gene are MNHEY and SVGAGI. The CDR3 runs to 14 residues. V trimming: 2 bases; J trimming: 2 bases; junction bases outside the gene matches: 3. CDR3 sequence reads: CASSYMGQPYEQYF. CDR3 bases: TGTGCCAGCAGTTACATGGGACAGCCCTACGAGCAGTACTTC.

This clonotype was picked up many times. The chain is built from TRBV20-1 and TRBJ1-5; D remains ambiguous. Per germline, CDR1 DFQATT and CDR2 SNEGSKA (reference sequence). Trimming cost V 5 bases and J 1 base, with 6 bases left between them. This CDR3 spans 12 amino acids. The CDR3 DNA is TGCAGTGCTCTAAAGAGCAATCAGCCCCAGCATTTT. Its translation is CSALKSNQPQHF.

The chain couples TRBV5-1 to TRBJ2-5; 9 bases map to TRBD1. Germline CDR1 reads SGHRS; CDR2 reads YFSETQ. The CDR3 loop spans 15 amino acids. Trimming at V came to 4 bases and at J to 2 bases, leaving 6 bases not matched to a gene. The chain's CDR3 is CASSTGTGSQETQYF. As DNA, the CDR3 is TGCGCCAGCAGCACGGGGACAGGGAGTCAAGAGACCCAGTACTTC.

In its sample, this clonotype was seen many times. V usage is TRBV9 and J usage is TRBJ2-7; 7 bases match TRBD2. The V segment lost 2 bases and the J segment 0 bases; nucleotides outside the gene matches: 2. The CDR3 consists of 14 residues. CDR1 and CDR2 from the germline V gene are SGDLS and YYNGEE. The CDR3 loop is CASSVGEGSYEQYF. DNA of the CDR3: TGTGCCAGCAGCGTTGGGGAGGGCTCCTACGAGCAGTACTTC.

The gene calls are TRBV4-2 and TRBJ2-6, with 14 bases identical to TRBD2. The CDR3 covers 19 residues. Looked up from germline, CDR1 is LGHNA and CDR2 is YNFKEQ. Trimming took 4 bases from V and 4 from J; bases not matched to a gene: 9. The CDR3 loop is CASSPRRLAGGSGANVLTF. The CDR3 bases are TGTGCCAGCAGCCCTCGACGACTAGCGGGGGGGTCAGGGGCCAACGTCCTGACTTTC.

As for this clonotype: A much larger clone sits a single nucleotide away, making a read error possible. The J gene is TRBJ1-6, the V gene TRBV2; D not certain. The CDR3 is made up of 15 amino acids. CDR1 SNHLY and CDR2 FYNNEI come from the germline V gene. CDR3 in DNA: TGTGCCAGCAGTCGGTCTAGCTCCTATAATTCACCCCTCCGCTTT. Translating gives CASSRSSSYNSPLRF.